The 20 T cell receptor beta chains in this list originate from one sample, sequenced in a study of CXCR3-negative and CXCR3-positive naive CD8 T cells. Broader study findings: In CXCR3-positive naive cells, the TRB CDR3s were more hydrophobic than in CXCR3-negative naive cells.

The authors made the TRB cDNA libraries by 5' RACE using UMI labels. TCRdb re-called the 5' RACE reads; every CDR3 protein appears as one record, without DNA. This listing includes around 63,000 distinct CDR3 sequences. These receptors' antigens are unknown. The sequencing sample was made of naive CXCR3+ CD8+ T cells from blood. Described subset: CD45RO-CCR7+CD27+CD95- naive CD8+ T cells expressing CXCR3 (TNR3+). Every receptor here comes from a human donor in good health. Some clones in this sample may be carry-over from other donors' samples.

CDR3 sequence reads: CASSERDLGPYNEQFF. The chain employs TRBV2 and TRBJ2-1; TCRdb proposes TRBD2, but this gene call is untestable without DNA. Germline V gene lookup returns CDR1 SNHLY and CDR2 FYNNEI. There are 16 residues in the CDR3.

CDR3 sequence reads: CASSPRQRQDTQYF. V and J are TRBV5-1 and TRBJ2-3; TCRdb calls TRBD1, which cannot be checked without DNA. The V gene's germline CDR1 is SGHRS and CDR2 YFSETQ. The CDR3 is 14 residues long.

The chain has TRBV20-1 and TRBJ1-2. The CDR3 is made up of 14 amino acids. CDR1 and CDR2 (germline): DFQATT, SNEGSKA (reference sequence). CDR3 in amino acids: CSARDRPTVDGYTF.

This chain joins TRBV7-2 and TRBJ1-5. Per germline, CDR1 SGHTA and CDR2 FQGNSA. The CDR3 is made up of 15 amino acids. The CDR3 sequence: CASSPTAGGNQPQHF.

The V and J genes are TRBV12-3 or TRBV12-4 and TRBJ1-5; TCRdb designates TRBD1, a call that cannot be tested without DNA. This CDR3 region has 12 residues. The CDR3 here is CASSIGVQPQHF.

V and J are TRBV4-2 and TRBJ2-7; checking the TCRdb D call of TRBD2 is not possible without DNA. From germline, CDR1 is LGHNA and CDR2 YNFKEQ. This CDR3 region has 14 residues. The CDR3 protein is CASSQEPSTREQYF.

The CDR3 reads CAIRETGSSYEQYF. The chain recombines TRBV10-3 with TRBJ2-7. In germline, CDR1 is ENHRY, CDR2 SYGVKD. The CDR3 contains 14 residues.

This chain joins TRBV2 and TRBJ2-4; TCRdb returns TRBD2, unconfirmable since there is no DNA. This CDR3 has 13 amino acids. From germline, CDR1 is SNHLY and CDR2 FYNNEI. CDR3 amino acids: CASLGGERNIQYF.

The chain has TRBV12-3 or TRBV12-4 and TRBJ2-7; the D gene TCRdb calls, TRBD1, cannot be checked with no DNA. The CDR3 length is 15 residues. The CDR3 loop reads CASTRTGAPTDEQYF.

The V and J genes are TRBV2 and TRBJ2-1; TCRdb gives TRBD2 as the D gene, but with no DNA this cannot be confirmed. Per the germline V gene, CDR1 is SNHLY and CDR2 is FYNNEI. The CDR3 has 13 amino acids. Here the CDR3 reads CASQREGLNEQFF.

This rearrangement joins TRBV11-2 to TRBJ2-7; as DNA is missing, the TRBD2 call by TCRdb cannot be tested. The CDR3 runs 17 residues. Germline assignment: CDR1 SGHAT and CDR2 FQNNGV. CDR3 region: CASSSFGLAEGSYEQYF.

The chain recombines TRBV5-1 with TRBJ1-4; TCRdb's D gene call, TRBD1, goes unchecked for lack of DNA. This CDR3 spans 15 amino acids. The germline CDR1 and CDR2 sequences are SGHRS and YFSETQ. The CDR3 is CASSAGGATNEKLFF.

This clonotype is labeled medium-sized based on frequency. The chain is built from TRBV4-1 and TRBJ2-7; the TRBD1 assignment by TCRdb is unverifiable without DNA. Germline V gene lookup returns CDR1 MGHRA and CDR2 YSYEKL. The CDR3 has 16 amino acids. The CDR3: CASSQGPQELSYEQYF.

V is TRBV10-3 and J is TRBJ2-5. Germline V gene data show CDR1 as ENHRY and CDR2 as SYGVKD. The CDR3 covers 13 residues. CDR3: CAISEPITETQYF.

The chain couples TRBV20-1 to TRBJ1-1. Germline CDR1 reads DFQATT; CDR2 reads SNEGSKA (reference sequence). The CDR3 consists of 11 residues. The chain's CDR3 is CSNLKNTEAFF.

This chain links TRBV20-1 with TRBJ1-2. The CDR3 is 13 amino acids. Looked up from germline, CDR1 is DFQATT and CDR2 is SNEGSKA (reference sequence). Here the CDR3 reads CSGMGRNNYGYTF.

The chain couples TRBV29-1 to TRBJ1-2; TCRdb gives TRBD1 as the D gene, but with no DNA this cannot be confirmed. The CDR3 spans 14 residues. Per germline, CDR1 SQVTM and CDR2 ANQGSEA. This chain's CDR3 is CSVVDRALLDGYTF.

The chain links TRBV29-1 to TRBJ2-1; TCRdb's assignment of TRBD1 cannot be checked, as there is no DNA. The CDR3 sequence is 15 residues long. In germline, CDR1 is SQVTM, CDR2 ANQGSEA. CDR3: CSVEDRRGMGNEQFF.

The rearrangement joins TRBV3-1 to TRBJ2-7; TCRdb's D call, TRBD1, is unchecked because there is no DNA. This CDR3 has 14 amino acids. Germline V gene data show CDR1 as LGHDT and CDR2 as YNNKEL (reference sequence). The CDR3 region is CASSQLPGHYEQYF.

V is TRBV7-6 and J is TRBJ2-3; TCRdb proposes TRBD2, but this gene call is untestable without DNA. Germline CDR1 is SGHVS and CDR2 is FNYEAQ. The CDR3 consists of 14 residues. The CDR3 here is CASSATSGVDTQYF.